Presented here are 7 T cell receptor beta chains from one specimen sequenced in a study of cytomegalovirus exposure and HLA in healthy donors. Primers for the PCR totalled 60 Vbeta and 13 Jbeta. Assay used: immunoSEQ multiplex PCR; TCRdb lists only in-frame clones, some missing. Of about 190,000 clones listed, approximately 70% were seen once; the top ten hold about 3.1%. Sequencing was done on a sample of PBMCs. These receptors all stem from a woman in her 30s in good health and CMV-seropositive.

The chain combines TRBV27 with TRBJ1-6; no reliable D call. The germline V gene encodes CDR1 MNHEY and CDR2 SMNVEV (reference sequence). This CDR3 comprises 15 residues. V shed 1 base and J shed 8 bases, with 12 bases lying between them. The CDR3 DNA sequence: TGTGCCAGCAGTTTATGGCCCATAGCGGATTCACCCCTCCACTTT. The encoded protein is CASSLWPIADSPLHF.

The genes are TRBV19 and TRBJ1-5; 7 bases align to TRBD1. There are 12 residues in the CDR3. CDR1 is LNHDA and CDR2 is SQIVND in the germline V gene (reference sequence). Trimming removed 11 bases from V and 4 bases from J; junction bases left unmatched: 5. CDR3 residues: CAGRQGNQPQHF. The CDR3 nucleotides read TGTGCCGGGAGACAGGGAAATCAGCCCCAGCATTTT.

The chain couples TRBV20-1 to TRBJ2-7; 7 positions agree with TRBD1. Germline V gene sequence: CDR1 DFQATT, CDR2 SNEGSKA (reference sequence). CDR3 length: 11 residues. Trimming cost V 6 bases and J 5 bases; bases outside gene matches: 4. The CDR3 DNA reads TGCAGTGCAAAAACAGGGGACGAGCAGTACTTC. Protein: CSAKTGDEQYF.

DNA for the CDR3: TGCAGCGTTAAGACAGGGAGTGCCAGCTCCTACAATGAGCAGTTCTTC. It specifies CSVKTGSASSYNEQFF. The genes are TRBV29-1 and TRBJ2-1; 7 bases are shared with TRBD1. The CDR3 contains 16 residues. V shed 5 bases and J 0 bases; nucleotides not matched to a gene: 10. Germline V gives CDR1 SQVTM, CDR2 ANQGSEA.

The chain links TRBV9 to TRBJ2-7, with 11 positions matching TRBD1. V gave up 2 bases and J gave up 5 bases; unmatched junction bases: 3. Germline CDR1 SGDLS, CDR2 YYNGEE. The CDR3 sequence is 14 residues long. As DNA, the CDR3 is TGTGCCAGCAGCGTTTGGGACAGGGGGGACGAGCAGTACTTC. Protein: CASSVWDRGDEQYF. The full variable domain, completed using reference TRBV9 and TRBJ2-7, is DSGVTQTPKHLITATGQRVTLRCSPRSGDLSVYWYQQSLDQGLQFLIQYYNGEERAKGNILERFSAQQFPDLHSELNLSSLELGDSALYFCASSVWDRGDEQYFGPGTRLTVT.

The rearrangement uses TRBV27 and TRBJ1-6; 8 nucleotides match TRBD1. The trim removed 1 base at V and 7 bases at J, leaving 3 bases unmatched. CDR1 is MNHEY, CDR2 SMNVEV, per germline (reference sequence). The CDR3 loop spans 15 amino acids. The CDR3 DNA reads as TGTGCCAGCAGTTTATTTACAGGGGGAAATTCACCCCTCCACTTT. Translation gives CASSLFTGGNSPLHF.

The CDR3 DNA sequence: TGTGCCAGCGGGGGGGCTAGCGGGAGCCACGAGCAGTACTTC. It specifies CASGGASGSHEQYF. The chain employs TRBV19 and TRBJ2-7, with 10 bases aligning to TRBD2. J was trimmed by 5 bases and V by 9 bases; bases with no gene match: 10. The CDR3 consists of 14 residues. The germline gives CDR1 LNHDA, CDR2 SQIVND (reference sequence). The whole variable domain, remainder taken from reference TRBV19 and TRBJ2-7, is DGGITQSPKYLFRKEGQNVTLSCEQNLNHDAMYWYRQDPGQGLRLIYYSQIVNDFQKGDIAEGYSVSREKKESFPLTVTSAQKNPTAFYLCASGGASGSHEQYFGPGTRLTVT.